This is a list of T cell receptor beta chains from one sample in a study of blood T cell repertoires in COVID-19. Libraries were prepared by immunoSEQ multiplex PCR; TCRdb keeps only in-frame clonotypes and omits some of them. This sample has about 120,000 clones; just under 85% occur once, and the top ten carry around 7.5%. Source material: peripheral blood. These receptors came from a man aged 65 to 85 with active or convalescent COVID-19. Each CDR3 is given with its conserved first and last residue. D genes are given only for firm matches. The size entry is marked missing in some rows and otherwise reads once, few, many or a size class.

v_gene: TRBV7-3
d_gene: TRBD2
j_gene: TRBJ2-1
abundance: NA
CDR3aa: CASSPLAGGYNEQFF
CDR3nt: TGTGCCAGCAGCCCGCTAGCGGGTGGGTACAATGAGCAGTTCTTC

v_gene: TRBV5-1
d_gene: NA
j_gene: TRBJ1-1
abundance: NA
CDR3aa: CASMQGGVNTEAFF
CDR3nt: TGCGCCAGCATGCAGGGAGGGGTGAACACTGAAGCTTTCTTT

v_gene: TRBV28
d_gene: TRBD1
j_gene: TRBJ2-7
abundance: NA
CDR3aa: CASRTGGYEQYF
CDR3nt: TGTGCCAGCAGGACAGGGGGCTACGAGCAGTACTTC

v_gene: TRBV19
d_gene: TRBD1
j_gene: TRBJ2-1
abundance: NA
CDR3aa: CASSMPGLRQGAMNEQFF
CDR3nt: TGTGCCAGTAGTATGCCGGGCTTACGACAGGGGGCCATGAATGAGCAGTTCTTC

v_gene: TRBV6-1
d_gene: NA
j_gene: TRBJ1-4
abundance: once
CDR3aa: CASSEAHPMELFF
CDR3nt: TGTGCCAGCAGTGAAGCGCATCCTATGGAACTGTTTTTT

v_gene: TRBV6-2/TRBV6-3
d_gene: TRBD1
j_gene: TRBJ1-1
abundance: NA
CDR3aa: CASSDPGTGNTEAFF
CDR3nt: TGTGCCAGCAGTGATCCCGGGACAGGGAACACTGAAGCTTTCTTT

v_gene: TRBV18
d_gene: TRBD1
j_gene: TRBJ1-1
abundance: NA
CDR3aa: CASSSTRTGGKAFF
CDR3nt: TGTGCCAGCTCATCAACAAGGACAGGGGGGAAAGCTTTCTTT

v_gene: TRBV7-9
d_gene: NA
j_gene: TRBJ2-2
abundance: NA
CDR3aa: CASSRPDRSFTGELFF
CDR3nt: TGTGCCAGCAGCCGACCTGACAGGTCCTTCACCGGGGAGCTGTTTTTT

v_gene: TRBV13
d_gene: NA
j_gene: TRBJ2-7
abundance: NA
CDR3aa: CASSLNGRSTYEQYF
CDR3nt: TGTGCCAGCAGCTTAAATGGCCGATCCACCTACGAGCAGTACTTC

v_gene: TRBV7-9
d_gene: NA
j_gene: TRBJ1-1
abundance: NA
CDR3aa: CASSLIFGHRVNTEAFF
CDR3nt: TGTGCCAGCAGCTTAATTTTCGGGCACAGGGTGAACACTGAAGCTTTCTTT

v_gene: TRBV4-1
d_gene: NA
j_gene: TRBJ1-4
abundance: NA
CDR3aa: CASSQGRLGAISTNEKLFF
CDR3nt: TGCGCCAGCAGCCAAGGCAGACTGGGGGCAATCTCAACTAATGAAAAACTGTTTTTT

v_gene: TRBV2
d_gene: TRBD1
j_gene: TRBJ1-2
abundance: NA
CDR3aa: CASRPNDRGSGGYTF
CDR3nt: TGTGCCAGCAGACCTAACGACAGGGGGAGCGGTGGCTACACCTTC

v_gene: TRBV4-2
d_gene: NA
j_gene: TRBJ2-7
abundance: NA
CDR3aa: CASSRQAQDPYEQYF
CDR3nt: TGTGCCAGCAGCCGCCAGGCGCAGGATCCCTACGAGCAGTACTTC

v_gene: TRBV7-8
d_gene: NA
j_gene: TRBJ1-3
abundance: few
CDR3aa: CASSGRGSGLGGNTIYF
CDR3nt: TGTGCCAGCAGCGGTCGGGGTTCGGGGTTGGGTGGAAACACCATATATTTT

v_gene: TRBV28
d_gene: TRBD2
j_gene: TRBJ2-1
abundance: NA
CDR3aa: CASSLGSGSWDEQFF
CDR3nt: TGTGCCAGCAGTTTAGGTAGCGGGAGTTGGGATGAGCAGTTCTTC

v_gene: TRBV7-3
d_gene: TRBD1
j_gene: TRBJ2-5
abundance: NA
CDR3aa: CASSSTGGGETQYF
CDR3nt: TGTGCCAGCAGCTCCACAGGGGGCGGAGAGACCCAGTACTTC

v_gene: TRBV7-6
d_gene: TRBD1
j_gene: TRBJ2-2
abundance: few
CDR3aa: CASSLAGTGSGELFF
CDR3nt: TGTGCCAGCAGCTTAGCGGGGACAGGGTCCGGGGAGCTGTTTTTT

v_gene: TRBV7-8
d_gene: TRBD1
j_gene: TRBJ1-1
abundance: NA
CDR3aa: CASSLQGQGTNTEAFF
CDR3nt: TGTGCCAGCAGCTTACAGGGACAGGGTACGAACACTGAAGCTTTCTTT

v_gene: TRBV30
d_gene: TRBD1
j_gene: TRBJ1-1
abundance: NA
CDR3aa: CAWSTGFAGQLNTEAFF
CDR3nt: TGTGCCTGGAGTACGGGGTTCGCGGGACAGCTGAACACTGAAGCTTTCTTT

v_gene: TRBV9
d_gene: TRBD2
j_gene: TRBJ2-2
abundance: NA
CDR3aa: CASSVGLAGDTGELFF
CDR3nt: TGTGCCAGCAGCGTAGGACTAGCGGGAGACACCGGGGAGCTGTTTTTT

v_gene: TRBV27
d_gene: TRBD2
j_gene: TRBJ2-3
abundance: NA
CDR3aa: CASSPGGDTQYF
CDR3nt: TGTGCCAGCAGTCCCGGGGGGGATACGCAGTATTTT

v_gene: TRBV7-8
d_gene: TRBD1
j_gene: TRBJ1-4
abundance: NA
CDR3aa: CASSLEGLTGTGEKLFF
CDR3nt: TGTGCCAGCAGCTTAGAGGGCCTGACAGGGACAGGTGAAAAACTGTTTTTT

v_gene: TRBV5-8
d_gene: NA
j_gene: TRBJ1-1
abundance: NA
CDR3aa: CASSPYSHNTEAFF
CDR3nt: TGTGCCAGCAGCCCCTACAGCCACAACACTGAAGCTTTCTTT

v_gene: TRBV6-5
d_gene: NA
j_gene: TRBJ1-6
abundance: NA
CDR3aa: CASTSPQRGLSPLHF
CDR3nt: TGTGCCAGCACCTCCCCCCAGCGGGGGCTTTCACCCCTCCACTTT

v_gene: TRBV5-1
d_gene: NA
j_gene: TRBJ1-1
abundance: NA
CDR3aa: CASSFAGHTEAFF
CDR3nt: TGCGCCAGCAGCTTCGCAGGCCACACTGAAGCTTTCTTT

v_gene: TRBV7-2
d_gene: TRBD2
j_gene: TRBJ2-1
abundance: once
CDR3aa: CASSPSGASSYNEQFF
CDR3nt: TGTGCCAGCAGCCCGAGCGGGGCCAGCTCCTACAATGAGCAGTTCTTC

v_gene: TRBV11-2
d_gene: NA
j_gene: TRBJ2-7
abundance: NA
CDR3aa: CASSLGGGRSSYEQYF
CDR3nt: TGTGCCAGCAGCTTAGGGGGGGGCCGGAGCTCCTACGAGCAGTACTTC

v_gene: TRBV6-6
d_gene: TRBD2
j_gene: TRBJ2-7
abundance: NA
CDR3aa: CASSYSRLAGDEQYF
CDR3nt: TGTGCCAGCAGTTACTCGAGACTAGCGGGAGACGAGCAGTACTTC

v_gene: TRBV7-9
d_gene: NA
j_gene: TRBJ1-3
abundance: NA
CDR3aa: CASSLLRGGGRGNTIYF
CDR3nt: TGTGCCAGCAGCCTCCTGAGGGGCGGGGGGCGAGGAAACACCATATATTTT

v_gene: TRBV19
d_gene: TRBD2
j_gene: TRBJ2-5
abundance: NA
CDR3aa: CASSPPGLVPSETQYF
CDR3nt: TGTGCCAGTAGTCCCCCCGGACTAGTTCCCAGTGAGACCCAGTACTTC

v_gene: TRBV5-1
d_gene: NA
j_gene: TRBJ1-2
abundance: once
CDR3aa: CASAGADYGYTF
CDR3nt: TGCGCCAGCGCGGGAGCAGACTATGGCTACACCTTC

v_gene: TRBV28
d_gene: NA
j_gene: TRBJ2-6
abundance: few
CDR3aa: CASSPSTSRGANVLTF
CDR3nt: TGTGCCAGCAGTCCGTCCACTAGTCGCGGGGCCAACGTCCTGACTTTC

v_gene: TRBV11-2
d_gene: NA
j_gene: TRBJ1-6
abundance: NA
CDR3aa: CASSLEAGGYSPLHF
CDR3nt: TGTGCCAGCAGCTTAGAGGCGGGAGGATATTCACCCCTCCACTTT

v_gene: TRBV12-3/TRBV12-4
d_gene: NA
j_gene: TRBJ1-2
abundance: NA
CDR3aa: CASSLAMAYGYTF
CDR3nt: TGTGCCAGCAGTTTAGCGATGGCCTATGGCTACACCTTC

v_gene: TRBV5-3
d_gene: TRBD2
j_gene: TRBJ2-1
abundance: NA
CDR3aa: CARRSRLAGGPGGEQFF
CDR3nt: TGTGCCAGAAGATCCCGACTAGCGGGGGGGCCTGGTGGTGAGCAGTTCTTC

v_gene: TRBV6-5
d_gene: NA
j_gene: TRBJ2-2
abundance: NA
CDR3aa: CASISGGGTGELFF
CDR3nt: TGTGCCAGCATCTCCGGGGGTGGCACCGGGGAGCTGTTTTTT

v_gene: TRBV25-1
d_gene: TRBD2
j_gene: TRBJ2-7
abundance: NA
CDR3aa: CASRGDGGEGLTEQYF
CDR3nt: TGTGCCAGCAGGGGGGACGGAGGGGAGGGCCTAACCGAGCAGTACTTC

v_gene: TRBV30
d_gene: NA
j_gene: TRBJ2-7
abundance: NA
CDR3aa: CAWSVTGYEQYF
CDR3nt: TGTGCCTGGAGTGTTACAGGATACGAGCAGTACTTC

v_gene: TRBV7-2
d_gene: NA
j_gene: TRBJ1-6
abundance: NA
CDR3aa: CASSLAGDSPLHF
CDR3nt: TGTGCCAGCAGCTTAGCGGGCGATTCACCCCTCCACTTT

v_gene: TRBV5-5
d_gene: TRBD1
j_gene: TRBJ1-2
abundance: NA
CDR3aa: CASSLQGSFYGYTF
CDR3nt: TGTGCCAGCAGCTTACAGGGGTCCTTCTATGGCTACACCTTC

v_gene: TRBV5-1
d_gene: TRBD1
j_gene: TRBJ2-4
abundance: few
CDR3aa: CASSSSGGGGAKNIQYF
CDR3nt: TGCGCCAGCAGCTCCTCAGGGGGCGGTGGGGCCAAAAACATTCAGTACTTC

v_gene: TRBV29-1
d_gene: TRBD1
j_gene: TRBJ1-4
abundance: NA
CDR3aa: CSVAPTGVDEKLFF
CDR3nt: TGCAGCGTTGCCCCGACAGGGGTAGACGAAAAACTGTTTTTT

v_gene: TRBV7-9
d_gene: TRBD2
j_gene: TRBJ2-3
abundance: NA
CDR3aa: CASSVGTSLTDTQYF
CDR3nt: TGTGCCAGCAGCGTCGGGACTAGCCTCACAGATACGCAGTATTTT

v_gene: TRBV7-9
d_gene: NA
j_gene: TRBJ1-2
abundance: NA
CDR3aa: CASSLGTTYGYTF
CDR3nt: TGTGCCAGCAGCTTAGGGACAACGTATGGCTACACCTTC

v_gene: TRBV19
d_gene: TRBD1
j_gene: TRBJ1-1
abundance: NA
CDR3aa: CASSVSGTGTGNTEAFF
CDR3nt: TGTGCCAGTAGTGTGTCCGGGACAGGGACGGGGAACACTGAAGCTTTCTTT

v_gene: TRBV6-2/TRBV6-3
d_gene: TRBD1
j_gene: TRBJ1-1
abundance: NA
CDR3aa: CASSRDRSMNTEAFF
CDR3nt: TGTGCCAGCAGCCGGGACAGGAGCATGAACACTGAAGCTTTCTTT

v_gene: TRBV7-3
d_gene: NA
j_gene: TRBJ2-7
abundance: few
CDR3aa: CASSSPDTGSYEQYF
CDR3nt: TGTGCCAGCAGCTCACCTGATACGGGAAGCTACGAGCAGTACTTC

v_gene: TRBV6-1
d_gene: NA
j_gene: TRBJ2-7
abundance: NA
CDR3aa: CASSEEGGPHEQYF
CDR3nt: TGTGCCAGCAGTGAAGAGGGAGGACCCCACGAGCAGTACTTC

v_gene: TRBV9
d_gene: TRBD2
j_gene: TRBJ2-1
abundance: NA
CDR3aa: CASSGGLAGSLYNEQFF
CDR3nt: TGTGCCAGCAGCGGTGGACTAGCGGGAAGCCTATACAATGAGCAGTTCTTC

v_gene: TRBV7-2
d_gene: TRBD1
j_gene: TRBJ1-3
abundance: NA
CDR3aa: CASSLGQLGNTIYF
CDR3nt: TGTGCCAGCAGCTTGGGACAGCTCGGAAACACCATATATTTT

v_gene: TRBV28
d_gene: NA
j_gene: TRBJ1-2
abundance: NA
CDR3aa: CASSRNYGYTF
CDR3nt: TGTGCCAGCAGCCGTAACTATGGCTACACCTTC

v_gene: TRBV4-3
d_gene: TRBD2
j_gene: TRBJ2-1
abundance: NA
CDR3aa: CASSGLAGFNEQFF
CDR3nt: TGCGCCAGCAGCGGACTAGCGGGATTTAATGAGCAGTTCTTC

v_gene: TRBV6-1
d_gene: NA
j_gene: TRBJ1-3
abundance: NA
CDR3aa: CASSDRDNSGNTIYF
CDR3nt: TGTGCCAGCAGTGACCGGGACAACTCTGGAAACACCATATATTTT